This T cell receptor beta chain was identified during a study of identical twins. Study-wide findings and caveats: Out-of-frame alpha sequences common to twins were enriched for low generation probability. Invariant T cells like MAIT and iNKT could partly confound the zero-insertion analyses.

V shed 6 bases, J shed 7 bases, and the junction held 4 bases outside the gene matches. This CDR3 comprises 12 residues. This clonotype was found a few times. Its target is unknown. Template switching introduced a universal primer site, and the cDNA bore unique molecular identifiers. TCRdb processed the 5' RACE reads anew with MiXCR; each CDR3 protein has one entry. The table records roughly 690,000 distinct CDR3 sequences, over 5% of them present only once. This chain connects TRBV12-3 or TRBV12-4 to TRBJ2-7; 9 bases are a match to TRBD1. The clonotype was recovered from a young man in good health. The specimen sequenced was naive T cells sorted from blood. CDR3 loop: CASRQGAGEQYV. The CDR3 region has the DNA TGTGCCAGCAGACAGGGGGCTGGAGAGCAGTACGTC.